Reported below is one T cell receptor beta chain. Its antigen remains unidentified. The data were obtained in a study of siplizumab effects on memory and regulatory T cells. The data were produced by immunoSEQ multiplex PCR, yet TCRdb's version contains in-frame clones alone and is incomplete. Counted here are some 88,000 clones, 70% to 90% occurring once; the ten biggest clones make up over 12%. The CDR3 totals 13 residues. V dropped 5 bases and J dropped 7; count of bases not matched to a gene: 10. Germline CDR1 is GTSNPN and CDR2 is SVGIG (reference sequence). Study results and limitations: Unstimulated subsets contained matches for only a minor fraction of alloreactive clones. Naive T cells apparently outstripped memory cells in diversity and seemed major alloresponse contributors.

Sequencing input: CD4+ T cells sorted from blood. This clonotype was obtained from a human donor in good health. The chain joins TRBV30 to TRBJ2-7; TRBD1 aligns across 8 bases. The CDR3 sequence is CAWERDRGREQYF. CDR3 DNA: TGTGCCTGGGAAAGAGACAGGGGAAGGGAGCAGTACTTC.